This T cell receptor (beta chain) was obtained from a study of blood T cell repertoires in COVID-19. Study-level background: T cells, B-cell-depleted T cells, or PBMCs supplied cDNA or gDNA.

Under the authors' procedure: Cell counts per sample came from amplifying reference gene primers. Assay used: immunoSEQ multiplex PCR; TCRdb lists only in-frame clones, some missing. V, J and clone size derive from that table, while D and trimming were established from the DNA sequence. This table has about 330,000 clones, more than 85% appearing once. Clinical histories supplied by participants themselves formed the basis of cohort assignment. Donors of Cohort 3 who recovered were those that had two negative PCRs, clearance, or symptom resolution. What was sequenced was PBMCs or T cells enriched from blood (not recorded which). The sequence was collected from a woman aged 25 to 45 who had recovered from COVID-19.

CDR3 DNA sequence: TGTGCCAGCAGCCCCGGGGGGGCAGGCACAGATACGCAGTATTTT. It yields the protein CASSPGGAGTDTQYF. The chain links TRBV5-4 to TRBJ2-3; the match to TRBD2 covers 8 bases. V was pared by 4 bases and J by 1 base, with 5 bases of the junction left unmatched. CDR1 is SGHNT, CDR2 YYREEE, per germline (reference sequence). This CDR3 comprises 15 residues.